This T cell receptor beta chain derives from a study of T cell repertoires in cytomegalovirus infection. Across the whole study: Public TCR beta signatures were indicative of both CMV infection and a matching HLA type. Findings and limits, study-wide: The ex vivo response showed dominance by HLA-C-restricted CMV-specific TCR beta clonotypes. Totalled public TCR beta family frequency picked out people who carried CMV plus the relevant HLA.

This clonotype was detected ten times or more. Its specificity is not known. V dropped 5 bases and J dropped 2; count of bases not matched to a gene: 5. CDR1 and CDR2 from the germline V gene are SGHTA and FQGNSA. The CDR3 is 14 amino acids. TCRdb redid the calling of the reads with MiXCR, one entry per CDR3 protein. The repertoire consists of around 170,000 distinct CDR3 sequences, with 14% occurring once and the leading ten covering 27%. Material: PBMCs. The rearrangement joins TRBV7-2 to TRBJ2-7; TRBD1 agrees at 8 bases. This receptor was obtained from a human donor in good health (CMV status not recorded). Some clones in this sample may be carry-over from other donors' samples. CDR3 nucleotides: TGTGCCAGCAGCCCCCGGACAGGGCCCTACGAGCAGTACTTC. Translated, it gives CASSPRTGPYEQYF.